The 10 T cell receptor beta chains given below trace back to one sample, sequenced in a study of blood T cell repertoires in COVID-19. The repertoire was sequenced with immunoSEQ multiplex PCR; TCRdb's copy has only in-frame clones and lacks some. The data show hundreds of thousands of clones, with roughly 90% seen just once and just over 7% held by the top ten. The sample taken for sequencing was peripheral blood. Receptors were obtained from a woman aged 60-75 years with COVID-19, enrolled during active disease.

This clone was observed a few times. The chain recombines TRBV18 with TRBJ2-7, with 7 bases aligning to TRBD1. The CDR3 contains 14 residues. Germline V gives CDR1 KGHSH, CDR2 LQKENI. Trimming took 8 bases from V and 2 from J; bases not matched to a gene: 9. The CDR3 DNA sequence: TGTGCCAGCAGGGACAGTGCCACACCCTACGAGCAGTACTTC. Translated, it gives CASRDSATPYEQYF.

CDR3 nucleotides: TGTGCCAGCAGCACCCGGACAGGGGGCAGTGGCTACACCTTC. Residues: CASSTRTGGSGYTF. The chain links TRBV7-2 to TRBJ1-2; 11 bases are a match to TRBD1. Germline lookup yields CDR1 SGHTA and CDR2 FQGNSA. V lost 5 bases, J lost 7 bases, and 6 bases stayed unmatched. The CDR3 has 14 residues.

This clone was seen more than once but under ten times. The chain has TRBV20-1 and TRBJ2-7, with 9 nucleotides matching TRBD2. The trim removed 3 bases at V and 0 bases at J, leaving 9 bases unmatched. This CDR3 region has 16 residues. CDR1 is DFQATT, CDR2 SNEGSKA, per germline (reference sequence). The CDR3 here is CSASRLAGLSSYEQYF. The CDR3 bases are TGCAGTGCTAGTCGGCTAGCGGGGCTCAGCTCCTACGAGCAGTACTTC.

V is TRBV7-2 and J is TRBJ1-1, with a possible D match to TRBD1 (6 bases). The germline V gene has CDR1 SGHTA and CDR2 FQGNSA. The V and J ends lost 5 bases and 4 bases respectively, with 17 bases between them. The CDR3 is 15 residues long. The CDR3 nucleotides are TGTGCCAGCAGCCTCATGGCTCAGGGGACCACTGAAGCTTTCTTT. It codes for CASSLMAQGTTEAFF.

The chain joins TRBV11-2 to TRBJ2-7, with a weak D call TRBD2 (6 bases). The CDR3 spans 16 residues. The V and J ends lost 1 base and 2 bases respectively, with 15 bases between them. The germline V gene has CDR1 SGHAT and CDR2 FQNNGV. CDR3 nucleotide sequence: TGTGCCAGCAGCTTAGGCGGGACCCAAGGAACCTACGAGCAGTACTTC. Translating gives CASSLGGTQGTYEQYF.

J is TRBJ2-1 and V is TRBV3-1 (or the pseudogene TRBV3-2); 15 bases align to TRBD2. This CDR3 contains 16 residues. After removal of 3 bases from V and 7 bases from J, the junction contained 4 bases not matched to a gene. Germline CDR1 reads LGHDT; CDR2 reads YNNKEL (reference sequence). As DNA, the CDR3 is TGTGCCAGCAGCCACGGACTAGCGGGGGGGCAAAATGAGCAGTTCTTC. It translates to CASSHGLAGGQNEQFF.

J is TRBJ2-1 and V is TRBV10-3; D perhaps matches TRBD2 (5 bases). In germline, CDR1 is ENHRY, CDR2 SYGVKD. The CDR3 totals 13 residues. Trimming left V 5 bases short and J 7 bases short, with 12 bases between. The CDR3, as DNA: TGTGCCATCAGTTCGACTACGGAGAATGAGCAGTTCTTC. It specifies CAISSTTENEQFF.

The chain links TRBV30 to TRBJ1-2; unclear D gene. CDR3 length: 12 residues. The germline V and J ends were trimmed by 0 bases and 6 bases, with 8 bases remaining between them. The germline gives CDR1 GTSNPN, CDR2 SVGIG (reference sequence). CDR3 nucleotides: TGTGCCTGGAGTGTAAGAGGGCATGGCTACACCTTC. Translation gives CAWSVRGHGYTF. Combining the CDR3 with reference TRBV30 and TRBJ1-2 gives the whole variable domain SQTIHQWPATLVQPVGSPLSLECTVEGTSNPNLYWYRQAAGRGLQLLFYSVGIGQISSEVPQNLSASRPQDRQFILSSKKLLLSDSGFYLCAWSVRGHGYTFGSGTRLTVV.

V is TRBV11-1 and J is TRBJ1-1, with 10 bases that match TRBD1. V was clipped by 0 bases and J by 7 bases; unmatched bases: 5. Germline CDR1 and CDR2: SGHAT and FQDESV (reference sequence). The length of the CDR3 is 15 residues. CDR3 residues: CASSLAGQGWNEAFF. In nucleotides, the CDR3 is TGTGCCAGCAGCTTAGCGGGACAGGGGTGGAATGAAGCTTTCTTT.

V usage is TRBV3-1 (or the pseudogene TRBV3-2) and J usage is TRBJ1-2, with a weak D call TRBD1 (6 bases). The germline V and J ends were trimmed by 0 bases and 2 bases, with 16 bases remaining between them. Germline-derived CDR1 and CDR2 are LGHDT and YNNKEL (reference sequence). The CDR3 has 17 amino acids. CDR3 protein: CASSQDLGAAANYGYTF. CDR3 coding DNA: TGTGCCAGCAGCCAAGATTTGGGGGCCGCGGCAAACTATGGCTACACCTTC.